The clone carrying this T cell receptor beta chain was seen at least ten times. Its antigen is as yet unknown. The sample is drawn from a study of CD8 T cells in ankylosing spondylitis. Study-wide results and limits: Past research had described some motif variants in reactive arthritis synovial fluid and blood. A TCR beta motif of several highly homologous variants appeared characteristic of ankylosing spondylitis blood.

CDR3 length: 12 residues. The germline V gene encodes CDR1 SGHTA and CDR2 FQGNSA. The V gene lost 5 bases and the J gene lost 2 bases, with 6 bases spanning the gap. TCRdb re-called the 5' RACE reads through MiXCR, storing one row per CDR3 protein. The profile covers some 100,000 distinct CDR3 sequences, with roughly 8.3% appearing a single time and approximately 9.7% taken by the ten largest. Sequencing was carried out using blood, either unsorted or a sorted T cell fraction (not recorded which). The receptor was isolated from a male donor with ankylosing spondylitis or in good health (not recorded which). The rearrangement links TRBV7-2 to TRBJ1-2; D is uncertain. In nucleotides, the CDR3 is TGTGCCAGCAGCCCTGGGAACTATGGCTACACCTTC. Its protein is CASSPGNYGYTF.